This entry lists 14 T cell receptor beta chains sequenced from one sample in a study of control samples from healthy donors and cancer patients. Assay: immunoSEQ multiplex PCR; the TCRdb copy retains only in-frame clones and omits some. Seen here are 120,000 to 150,000 clones, approximately 94% observed once, and the top ten hold under 15%. Sequenced: blood. The origin of the receptors is a middle-aged man in good health.

This rearrangement joins TRBV27 to TRBJ1-2; no definite D call. Per germline, CDR1 MNHEY and CDR2 SMNVEV (reference sequence). With 5 bases removed from V and 0 bases from J, the gap between germline ends came to 13 bases. The CDR3 extends over 15 amino acids. CDR3 protein: CASSPNPGTNYGYTF. In DNA form, the CDR3 reads TGTGCCAGCAGTCCGAATCCGGGGACTAACTATGGCTACACCTTC.

The chain carries TRBV3-1 (or the pseudogene TRBV3-2) and TRBJ2-7, with 7 bases identical to TRBD1. This CDR3 has 14 amino acids. Per the germline V gene, CDR1 is LGHDT and CDR2 is YNNKEL (reference sequence). V was clipped by 4 bases and J by 3 bases; unmatched bases: 6. CDR3 sequence: CASSLNRGGYEQYF. The DNA for the CDR3 is TGTGCCAGCAGCCTCAACAGGGGCGGCTACGAGCAGTACTTC.

V usage is TRBV7-9 and J usage is TRBJ2-5; the D is unclear. CDR3 size: 16 residues. Germline V lookup: CDR1 SEHNR, CDR2 FQNEAQ (reference sequence). The ends were cut back, 3 bases at V and 3 bases at J, with 17 bases in the middle. In DNA, the CDR3 is TGTGCCAGCAGCTTCAGTTTAAGCGAGAGAAAAGAGACCCAGTACTTC. This codes for CASSFSLSERKETQYF.

The chain links TRBV14 to TRBJ1-1; D call uncertain. Trimming left V 1 base short and J 1 base short, with 13 bases between. CDR3 size: 16 residues. Germline V CDR1 and CDR2: SGHDN, FVKESK. DNA for the CDR3: TGTGCCAGCAGCCAAGGGGTTTGGCGTTCGAACACTGAAGCTTTCTTT. Protein: CASSQGVWRSNTEAFF.

The chain employs TRBV5-1 and TRBJ2-6, with 7 bases aligning to TRBD1. The CDR3 extends over 17 amino acids. Germline V gene data show CDR1 as SGHRS and CDR2 as YFSETQ. V dropped 4 bases and J dropped 1; count of bases not matched to a gene: 8. CDR3 nucleotide sequence: TGCGCCAGCAGCGGGGGACAGCGTGTATCTGGGGCCAACGTCCTGACTTTC. Translating gives CASSGGQRVSGANVLTF.

The chain couples TRBV9 to TRBJ1-2; D ambiguous. The V end was cut by 4 bases, the J end by 2 bases, with 15 bases between. Germline V gives CDR1 SGDLS, CDR2 YYNGEE. The CDR3 has 15 residues. The CDR3 sequence is CASSPDHSANYGYTF. The CDR3, as DNA: TGTGCCAGCAGCCCCGATCATTCAGCGAACTATGGCTACACCTTC. Together with reference TRBV9 and TRBJ1-2, the CDR3 gives the full variable domain: DSGVTQTPKHLITATGQRVTLRCSPRSGDLSVYWYQQSLDQGLQFLIQYYNGEERAKGNILERFSAQQFPDLHSELNLSSLELGDSALYFCASSPDHSANYGYTFGSGTRLTVV.

The chain links TRBV10-2 to TRBJ1-5; D is perhaps TRBD1 (5 bases). V dropped 4 bases and J dropped 0 bases, with 10 bases sitting between them. This CDR3 spans 15 amino acids. Germline CDR1 WSHSY, CDR2 SAAADI. This chain's CDR3 is CASSAGTDSNQPQHF. DNA for the CDR3: TGCGCCAGCAGTGCCGGGACGGATAGCAATCAGCCCCAGCATTTT.

The chain combines TRBV5-1 with TRBJ2-5, with D hard to call. V lost 0 bases and J 5 bases, leaving 11 bases between the germline ends. CDR3 size: 14 residues. Germline V gene lookup returns CDR1 SGHRS and CDR2 YFSETQ. This CDR3 is CASSLGGMGETQYF. Here the CDR3 DNA reads TGCGCCAGCAGCTTGGGGGGAATGGGTGAGACCCAGTACTTC.

The V and J genes are TRBV2 and TRBJ1-1; 7 nucleotides agree with TRBD1. V shed 2 bases, J shed 3 bases, and the junction held 12 bases outside the gene matches. Germline CDR1 is SNHLY and CDR2 is FYNNEI. The CDR3 contains 17 residues. CDR3 loop: CASSERDSTSLDTEAFF. In DNA form, the CDR3 reads TGTGCCAGCAGTGAAAGGGACAGCACTTCTTTGGACACTGAAGCTTTCTTT. Based on the CDR3 plus reference TRBV2 and TRBJ1-1, the full variable domain is EPEVTQTPSHQVTQMGQEVILRCVPISNHLYFYWYRQILGQKVEFLVSFYNNEISEKSEIFDDQFSVERPDGSNFTLKIRSTKLEDSAMYFCASSERDSTSLDTEAFFGQGTRLTVV.

This clone was found once. The rearrangement joins TRBV19 to TRBJ2-7, with 8 nucleotides matching TRBD1. CDR3 length: 16 residues. Germline V gives CDR1 LNHDA, CDR2 SQIVND (reference sequence). Losses at the gene ends were 5 bases for V and 0 bases for J; bases not matched to a gene: 9. In DNA form, the CDR3 reads TGTGCCAGTAGTGCCCGACAGGGGCGAAACTCCTACGAGCAGTACTTC. It yields the protein CASSARQGRNSYEQYF. Full variable domain (missing parts from reference TRBV19 and TRBJ2-7): DGGITQSPKYLFRKEGQNVTLSCEQNLNHDAMYWYRQDPGQGLRLIYYSQIVNDFQKGDIAEGYSVSREKKESFPLTVTSAQKNPTAFYLCASSARQGRNSYEQYFGPGTRLTVT.

The chain links TRBV6-1 to TRBJ1-6, with a tentative D call TRBD1 (6 bases). V lost 3 bases and J lost 2, with 14 bases in between. Germline V gene data show CDR1 as MNHNS and CDR2 as SASEGT. This CDR3 is built from 17 residues. DNA of the CDR3: TGTGCCAGCAGTGATCGGGGGGGCCGCCCCTATAATTCACCCCTCCACTTT. Protein: CASSDRGGRPYNSPLHF.

The rearrangement links TRBV28 to TRBJ1-2, with a weak D call TRBD1 (5 bases). The germline V gene has CDR1 MDHEN and CDR2 SYDVKM. This CDR3 is 11 amino acids long. Trimming shortened V by 3 bases and J by 10 bases, and 9 bases separated the two germline ends. The CDR3 DNA follows: TGTGCCAGCAGTTTCCCAGGGAACTACACCTTC. Its translation: CASSFPGNYTF.

The chain has TRBV15 and TRBJ1-1; 8 nucleotides line up with TRBD1. Germline assignment: CDR1 LNHNV and CDR2 YYDKDF (reference sequence). The junction had 4 bases not matched to a gene; V was cut back by 3 bases and J by 4 bases. The CDR3 is 14 residues long. The CDR3 loop reads CATSRSTGGTEAFF. CDR3 nucleotides: TGTGCCACCAGCAGGTCAACAGGGGGCACTGAAGCTTTCTTT.

The chain recombines TRBV18 with TRBJ2-1; TRBD2 aligns across 12 bases. With V trimmed by 1 base and J by 7 bases, 5 bases remained unmatched. This CDR3 is 16 amino acids long. CDR1 is KGHSH and CDR2 is LQKENI in the germline V gene. DNA for the CDR3: TGTGCCAGCTCACCACAAACTGGACTAGCGGGGAATGAGCAGTTCTTC. It yields the protein CASSPQTGLAGNEQFF.